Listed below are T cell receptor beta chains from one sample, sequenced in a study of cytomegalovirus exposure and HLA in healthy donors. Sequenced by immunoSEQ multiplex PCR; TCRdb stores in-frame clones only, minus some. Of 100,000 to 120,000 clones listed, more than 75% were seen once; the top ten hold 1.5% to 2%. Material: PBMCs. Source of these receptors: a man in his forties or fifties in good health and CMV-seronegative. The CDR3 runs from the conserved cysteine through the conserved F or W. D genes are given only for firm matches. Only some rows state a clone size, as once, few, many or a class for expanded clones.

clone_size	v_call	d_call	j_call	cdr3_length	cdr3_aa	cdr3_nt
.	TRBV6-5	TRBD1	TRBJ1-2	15	CASKPEGTGHYGYTF	TGTGCCAGCAAACCAGAAGGGACAGGGCACTATGGCTACACCTTC
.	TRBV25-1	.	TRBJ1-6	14	CASSDDRSNSPLHF	TGTGCCAGCAGTGACGACAGGAGTAATTCACCCCTCCACTTT
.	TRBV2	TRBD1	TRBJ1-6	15	CASCRGGLYNSPLHF	TGTGCCAGCTGCAGAGGGGGCCTCTATAATTCACCCCTCCACTTT
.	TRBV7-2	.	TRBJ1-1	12	CASSRAVTEAFF	TGTGCCAGCAGCCGAGCGGTCACTGAAGCTTTCTTT
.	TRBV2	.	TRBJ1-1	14	CASEVPMVNTEAFF	TGTGCCAGCGAGGTCCCCATGGTGAACACTGAAGCTTTCTTT
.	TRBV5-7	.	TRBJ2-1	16	CASSPDGTDYYNEQFF	TGTGCCAGCAGCCCCGACGGGACTGACTATTACAATGAGCAGTTCTTC
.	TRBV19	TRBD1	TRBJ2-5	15	CASSIRGLSQETQYF	TGTGCCAGTAGTATCAGGGGGTTAAGTCAAGAGACCCAGTACTTC
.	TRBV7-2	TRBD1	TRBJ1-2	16	CASSRDRGNTNYGYTF	TGTGCCAGCAGCCGTGACAGGGGGAATACTAACTATGGCTACACCTTC
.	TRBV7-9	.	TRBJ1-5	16	CASSLVAGLDNQPQHF	TGTGCCAGCAGCTTAGTAGCAGGGTTGGACAATCAGCCCCAGCATTTT
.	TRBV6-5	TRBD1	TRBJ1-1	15	CASSIEGTANTEAFF	TGTGCCAGCAGTATAGAAGGGACAGCGAACACTGAAGCTTTCTTT
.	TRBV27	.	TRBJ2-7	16	CASSIPRTNLTYEQYF	TGTGCCAGCAGTATACCCAGGACTAACCTGACCTACGAGCAGTACTTC
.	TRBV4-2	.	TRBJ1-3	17	CASSQEKGQFSGNTIYF	TGTGCCAGCAGCCAGGAAAAAGGACAGTTCTCTGGAAACACCATATATTTT
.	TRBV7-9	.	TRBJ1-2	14	CASSYRPDRSGYTF	TGTGCCAGCAGCTACAGGCCTGATAGGAGTGGCTACACCTTC
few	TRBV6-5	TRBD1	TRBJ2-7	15	CASSYRKTGASEQYF	TGTGCCAGCAGTTACAGAAAGACAGGGGCCTCCGAGCAGTACTTC
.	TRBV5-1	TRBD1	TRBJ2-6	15	CASSSQGTGANVLTF	TGCGCCAGCAGTTCACAGGGGACTGGGGCCAACGTCCTGACTTTC
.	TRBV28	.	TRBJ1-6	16	CASSSMGSAGNSPLHF	TGTGCCAGCAGCTCCATGGGATCTGCAGGGAATTCACCCCTCCACTTT
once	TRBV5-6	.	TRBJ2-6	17	CASTLRGTSSGANVLTF	TGTGCCAGCACCTTAAGGGGGACATCATCTGGGGCCAACGTCCTGACTTTC
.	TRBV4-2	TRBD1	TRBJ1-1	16	CASSQDIPGGEVEAFF	TGTGCCAGCAGCCAAGATATTCCAGGGGGCGAGGTTGAAGCTTTCTTT
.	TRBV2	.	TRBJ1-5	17	CASSEREGGGSNQPQHF	TGTGCCAGCAGTGAAAGAGAGGGGGGAGGGAGCAATCAGCCCCAGCATTTT
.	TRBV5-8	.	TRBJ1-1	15	CASSSLAGMVTEAFF	TGTGCCAGCAGCTCCCTGGCAGGTATGGTAACTGAAGCTTTCTTT
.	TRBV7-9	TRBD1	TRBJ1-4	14	CASSSGTGDEKLFF	TGTGCCAGCAGCTCCGGGACAGGGGATGAAAAACTGTTTTTT
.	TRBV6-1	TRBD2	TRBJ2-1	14	CASSEQLLADEQFF	TGTGCCAGCAGTGAACAGCTACTAGCGGATGAGCAGTTCTTC
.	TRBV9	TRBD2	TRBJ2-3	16	CASSTGLAASTDTQYF	TGTGCCAGCAGCACGGGACTAGCGGCTAGCACAGATACGCAGTATTTT
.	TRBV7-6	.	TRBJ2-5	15	CASSLSGPQQETQYF	TGTGCCAGCAGCTTAAGCGGCCCTCAACAAGAGACCCAGTACTTC
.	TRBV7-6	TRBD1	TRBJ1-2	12	CASSDRGDGYTF	TGTGCCAGCAGTGACAGGGGAGACGGCTACACCTTC
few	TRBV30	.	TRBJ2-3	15	CAWSRFRGNTDTQYF	TGTGCCTGGAGTAGGTTTCGGGGGAACACAGATACGCAGTATTTT
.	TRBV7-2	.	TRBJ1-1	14	CASSTTPGNTEAFF	TGTGCCAGCAGCACCACCCCAGGGAACACTGAAGCTTTCTTT
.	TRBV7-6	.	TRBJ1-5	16	CASSCAGLRSNQPQHF	TGTGCCAGCAGCTGTGCAGGGCTCCGGAGCAATCAGCCCCAGCATTTT
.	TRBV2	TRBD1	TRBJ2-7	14	CASRADRGQGEQYF	TGTGCCAGCAGGGCGGACAGGGGGCAGGGCGAGCAGTACTTC
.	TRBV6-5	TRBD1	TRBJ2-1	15	CASSSRDRGLNEQFF	TGTGCCAGTTCTTCCCGGGACAGGGGGCTGAATGAGCAGTTCTTC
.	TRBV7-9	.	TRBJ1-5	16	CASSSSLQGSNQPQHF	TGTGCCAGCAGCTCCTCACTACAGGGTAGCAATCAGCCCCAGCATTTT
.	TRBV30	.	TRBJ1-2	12	CAWNPNRDGYTF	TGTGCCTGGAATCCTAACAGGGATGGCTACACCTTC
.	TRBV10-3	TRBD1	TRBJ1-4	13	CAISGGTDEKLFF	TGTGCCATCAGTGGCGGGACAGACGAAAAACTGTTTTTT
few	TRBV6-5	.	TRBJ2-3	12	CASSGYTDTQYF	TGTGCCAGCAGCGGGTACACAGATACGCAGTATTTT
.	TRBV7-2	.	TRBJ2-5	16	CASSLVGAGPQETQYF	TGTGCCAGCAGCTTAGTGGGCGCGGGACCTCAAGAGACCCAGTACTTC
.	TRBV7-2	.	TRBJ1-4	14	CASSLGTRGEKLFF	TGTGCCAGCAGCTTAGGGACGCGAGGGGAAAAACTGTTTTTT
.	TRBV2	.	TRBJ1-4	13	CASSDRQNEKLFF	TGTGCCAGCAGTGACCGCCAGAATGAAAAACTGTTTTTT
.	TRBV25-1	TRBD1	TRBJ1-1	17	CASSDPAPGQGATEAFF	TGTGCCAGCAGTGACCCCGCCCCGGGACAGGGGGCGACTGAAGCTTTCTTT
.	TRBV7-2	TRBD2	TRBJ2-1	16	CASSPRSGGAYNEQFF	TGTGCCAGCAGCCCCAGGTCGGGGGGGGCCTACAATGAGCAGTTCTTC
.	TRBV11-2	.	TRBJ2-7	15	CASSETGGPGYEQYF	TGTGCCAGCAGTGAGACGGGGGGCCCAGGATACGAGCAGTACTTC
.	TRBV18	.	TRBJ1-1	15	CASSPGPVRNTEAFF	TGTGCCAGCTCACCCGGTCCTGTACGGAACACTGAAGCTTTCTTT
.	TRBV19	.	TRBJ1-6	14	CASSIRQSRSPLHF	TGTGCCAGTAGTATCAGACAGAGTCGATCACCCCTCCACTTT
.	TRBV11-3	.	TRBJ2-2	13	CASSPDITGELFF	TGTGCCAGCAGCCCGGACATTACCGGGGAGCTGTTTTTT
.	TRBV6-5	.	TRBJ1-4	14	CASSYGTLGEKLFF	TGTGCCAGCAGTTACGGGACTTTGGGTGAAAAACTGTTTTTT
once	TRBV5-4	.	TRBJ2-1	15	CASSSEDSPYNEQFF	TGTGCCAGCAGCTCGGAAGACAGTCCCTACAATGAGCAGTTCTTC
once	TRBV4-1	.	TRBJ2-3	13	CASSQDGGLPKYF	TGCGCCAGCAGCCAAGATGGCGGACTACCCAAGTATTTT
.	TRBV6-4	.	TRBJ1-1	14	CASSSTTGNTEAFF	TGTGCCAGCAGTTCTACGACAGGGAACACTGAAGCTTTCTTT
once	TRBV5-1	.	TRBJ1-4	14	CASSGTSTNEKLFF	TGCGCCAGCAGCGGGACATCGACTAATGAAAAACTGTTTTTT